These 27 T cell receptor beta chains were sequenced from one sample in a study of tumor-infiltrating lymphocytes in glioblastoma multiforme. Multiple V-beta primers and a C-beta primer amplified TCRB from RNA. TCRdb ran MiXCR on the multiplex PCR reads and lists one entry per CDR3 protein. This sample has some 13,000 distinct CDR3 sequences, with 64% found just once. The specimen was brain tumor tissue. The source is a male donor with glioblastoma.

With regard to this clonotype: The CDR3 ends on some other residue instead of the conserved phenylalanine or tryptophan, so this is likely a read error. The chain couples TRBV6-5 to TRBJ2-7; D not resolved. This CDR3 has 13 amino acids. Trimming shortened V by 8 bases and J by 3 bases, and 14 bases separated the two germline ends. CDR1 is MNHEY and CDR2 is SVGAGI in the germline V gene. CDR3 nucleotides: TGTGCCAGCCGTACCACAGAAGTCTACGAGCAGTACTAC. Protein: CASRTTEVYEQYY.

The V gene is TRBV14, the J gene TRBJ1-6, with D unclear. Trimming pared 1 base from V and 3 bases from J, leaving 10 bases between. CDR3 length: 16 amino acids. Germline V gives CDR1 SGHDN, CDR2 FVKESK. In DNA form, the CDR3 reads TGTGCCAGCAGCCAAGCCGGGTCCGGCTATAATTCACCCCTCCACTTT. This translates into CASSQAGSGYNSPLHF.

This clonotype showed up many times. The chain joins TRBV29-1 to TRBJ2-1; TRBD1 matches 7 bases. Germline V lookup: CDR1 SQVTM, CDR2 ANQGSEA. The CDR3 consists of 14 residues. The J segment lost 2 bases and the V segment lost 7 bases, leaving 8 bases of the junction unmatched. The CDR3: CSASQGEPYNEQFF. The CDR3 DNA reads TGCAGCGCCAGCCAGGGGGAGCCCTACAATGAGCAGTTCTTC.

A note on this clonotype: One end of the junction varies from germline; a read error may be responsible. The chain is built from TRBV11-1 and TRBJ2-7, with 9 bases identical to TRBD1. The CDR3 is 13 amino acids. Germline loops: CDR1 SGHAT, CDR2 FQDESV (reference sequence). DNA of the CDR3: TGTGCCAACAGGCGGACAGGGGATGACGAACAGCACTTC. The encoded protein is CANRRTGDDEQHF.

The rearrangement uses TRBV9 and TRBJ2-3, with a tentative D call TRBD2 (5 bases). Germline values: CDR1 SGDLS, CDR2 YYNGEE. The CDR3 covers 15 residues. The V and J ends lost 4 bases and 2 bases respectively, with 14 bases between them. The CDR3 region is CASSPRGPYTDTQYF. The DNA of the CDR3 is TGTGCCAGCAGCCCCAGAGGGCCTTACACAGATACGCAGTATTTT.

The rearrangement uses TRBV11-1 and TRBJ1-1; 10 bases are shared with TRBD1. The trim removed 9 bases at V and 4 bases at J, leaving 11 bases unmatched. Germline assignment: CDR1 SGHAT and CDR2 FQDESV (reference sequence). CDR3 size: 15 residues. CDR3 nucleotides: TGTGCCAGTAGCCTAAGACAGGGGGCGGGCACTGAAGCTTTCTTT. Its protein product is CASSLRQGAGTEAFF.

The chain combines TRBV11-3 with TRBJ1-2; 9 bases fit TRBD1. The CDR3 has 14 residues. Germline V gene lookup returns CDR1 SGHNT and CDR2 YENEEA. With 5 bases clipped from V and 4 bases from J, the junction kept 5 bases outside the gene matches. In DNA form, the CDR3 reads TGTGCCAGCAGCCCTGGACAGGGGTTCTATGGCTACACCTTC. Encoded protein: CASSPGQGFYGYTF.

This clonotype appeared many times. A much larger clone is a single base away; this may be a read error. V and J are TRBV6-1 and TRBJ2-7; perhaps D is TRBD1 or TRBD2 (5 bases each). The germline CDR1 and CDR2 sequences are MNHNS and SASEGT. CDR3 length equals 13 residues. The CDR3 DNA reads TGTGCCGGCAGTACCGGGACCAACTACGAGCAGTGCTTC. It yields the protein CAGSTGTNYEQCF.

Worth noting for this clonotype: One junction end disagrees with the germline gene, perhaps due to a read error. The rearrangement links TRBV20-1 to TRBJ2-3, with 7 bases lining up with TRBD1. CDR3 length equals 14 residues. CDR1 is DFQATT, CDR2 SNEGSKA, per germline (reference sequence). CDR3 in amino acids: CSARDKGGTDTQYF. The CDR3 region has the DNA TGCAGTGCTAGAGATAAAGGGGGCACCGATACGCAGTATTTT.

This clonotype has just a few counts. CDR3 loop: CSAIISGRSYEQYF. The CDR3 DNA reads as TGCAGTGCCATTATTAGCGGGAGGTCCTACGAGCAGTACTTC. This chain connects TRBV20-1 to TRBJ2-7; 10 bases fit TRBD2. The CDR3 is made up of 14 amino acids. V lost 6 bases and J lost 1; bases outside the gene matches: 6. The germline V gene encodes CDR1 DFQATT and CDR2 SNEGSKA (reference sequence).

On this clonotype itself: Possible read error: a much larger clone is one base away. The chain recombines TRBV28 with TRBJ2-6, with a possible D match to TRBD1 (5 bases). The CDR3 is 16 residues long. The germline V gene encodes CDR1 MDHEN and CDR2 SYDVKM. CDR3 sequence: CATSTPKGSGANVQTF. The DNA of the CDR3 is TGTGCCACCAGCACGCCTAAAGGCTCTGGGGCCAACGTCCAGACTTTC.

On this clonotype itself: At one end, the junction sequence differs from germline, possibly due to a read error. The rearrangement joins TRBV10-3 to TRBJ2-7, with 8 bases that match TRBD2. CDR1 is ENHRY and CDR2 is SYGVKD in the germline V gene. The CDR3 is 15 amino acids. DNA for the CDR3: TGTACCATCGGGTCGTTAGCGGGGAGCTCCTACGAGCAGTACTTC. As protein: CTIGSLAGSSYEQYF.

Turning to this clonotype: This CDR3 is missing its conserved last phenylalanine or tryptophan, likely due to a read error. V gene TRBV6-6 combines with J gene TRBJ2-1; TRBD2 matches 8 bases. From germline, CDR1 is MNHNY and CDR2 SVGAGI (reference sequence). This CDR3 spans 16 amino acids. CDR3 loop: CASSLRSTSDYKEQFL. The CDR3 DNA reads TGTGCCAGCAGTCTCCGGTCGACTAGCGATTACAAAGAGCAGTTCTTA.

This rearrangement joins TRBV6-6 to TRBJ2-5; D is perhaps TRBD2 (6 bases). The CDR3 length is 16 residues. CDR1 and CDR2 (germline): MNHNY, SVGAGI (reference sequence). V lost 1 base and J lost 3, with 15 bases in between. The CDR3 DNA follows: TGTGCCAGCAGTTACTTATGCGGGGCACCAAAAGAGACCCAGTACTTC. Translating gives CASSYLCGAPKETQYF.

This chain uses TRBV29-1 with TRBJ2-2; D call uncertain. CDR3 length: 13 residues. Trimming removed 5 bases at V and 0 bases at J, with 7 bases between. Per the germline V gene, CDR1 is SQVTM and CDR2 is ANQGSEA. CDR3: CSVRATNTGELFF. The CDR3, as DNA: TGCAGCGTTCGGGCTACGAACACCGGGGAGCTGTTTTTT.

Concerning this clonotype itself: The conserved phenylalanine or tryptophan is not found at the CDR3 terminus, so this likely reflects a read error. The V gene is TRBV20-1, the J gene TRBJ1-2; tentatively, D is TRBD1 (6 bases). Germline V CDR1 and CDR2: DFQATT, SNEGSKA (reference sequence). This CDR3 region has 15 residues. The CDR3 loop reads CSARLGASTNYDYTY. In nucleotides, the CDR3 is TGCAGTGCTAGACTGGGGGCCTCAACTAACTATGACTACACCTAC.

V usage is TRBV6-5 and J usage is TRBJ2-3; the D gene is possibly TRBD1 (6 bases). CDR3 length equals 14 residues. Germline V lookup: CDR1 MNHEY, CDR2 SVGAGI. V was shortened by 5 bases and J by 2 bases, with 11 bases between the two germline ends. CDR3 sequence: CASSNTGITDTQYF. CDR3 in DNA: TGTGCCAGCAGTAACACAGGGATCACAGATACGCAGTATTTT.

The chain uses TRBV6-2 or TRBV6-3 and TRBJ2-3; D uncertain. Trimming took off 6 bases at V and 3 bases at J, with 16 bases between the two ends. The CDR3 covers 15 residues. Germline V gene lookup returns CDR1 MNHEY and CDR2 SVGEGT. The CDR3 protein is CASSTRGGVTDTQYF. CDR3 bases: TGTGCCAGCAGCACTCGCGGTGGGGTAACAGATACGCAGTATTTT.

With regard to this clonotype: A much larger clonotype is one base distant, so this may be a read error. The J gene is TRBJ2-1, the V gene TRBV11-1; 7 bases match TRBD2. With V trimmed by 9 bases and J by 4 bases, 3 bases remained unmatched. CDR1 and CDR2 from the germline V gene are SGHAT and FQDESV (reference sequence). CDR3 length: 12 amino acids. CDR3: CARSGIYNEQFF. The CDR3 DNA follows: TGTGCCAGGAGCGGGATTTACAATGAGCAGTTCTTC.

The V call is TRBV6-5, the J call TRBJ1-2, with unresolved D. Germline lookup yields CDR1 MNHEY and CDR2 SVGAGI. This CDR3 region has 12 residues. With 5 bases removed from V and 7 bases from J, the gap between germline ends came to 11 bases. The DNA of the CDR3 is TGTGCCAGCAGTGCGAGGACGGGTGGCTACACCTTC. It translates to CASSARTGGYTF.

Notes on this clonotype: Compared with germline, one end of the junction differs, possibly owing to a read error. The V and J genes are TRBV20-1 and TRBJ1-1, with 8 bases aligning to TRBD1. The germline V gene has CDR1 DFQATT and CDR2 SNEGSKA (reference sequence). The CDR3 loop spans 16 amino acids. This chain's CDR3 is CSARDTGGGRDTEAFF. The CDR3 nucleotides read TGCAGTGCCAGAGATACAGGGGGAGGGCGGGATACTGAGGCTTTCTTT.

Regarding this clonotype: The junction shows a germline mismatch at one end, possibly a read error. The rearrangement links TRBV5-6 to TRBJ1-4, with D possibly being TRBD1 (5 bases). The V gene's germline CDR1 is SGHDT and CDR2 YYEEEE. This CDR3 contains 13 residues. CDR3 coding DNA: TGTACCAGCAGCTTGGGGCAGTCCGAAAAACTGTTTTTT. It yields the protein CTSSLGQSEKLFF.

The V call is TRBV20-1, the J call TRBJ2-2, with D perhaps TRBD1 (5 bases). Per the germline V gene, CDR1 is DFQATT and CDR2 is SNEGSKA (reference sequence). The CDR3 sequence is 13 residues long. The V and J ends lost 4 bases and 4 bases respectively, with 10 bases between them. For the CDR3, the DNA is TGCAGTGCTACCTGGGGCAGCACCGGGGAGCTGTTTTTT. Translation: CSATWGSTGELFF.

V is TRBV20-1 and J is TRBJ2-3, with a tentative D call TRBD2 (6 bases). This CDR3 is 15 amino acids long. The germline CDR1 and CDR2 sequences are DFQATT and SNEGSKA (reference sequence). V was clipped by 2 bases and J by 15 bases, with 27 bases between them. This CDR3 is CSARRDSTPTGTYYF. The CDR3 DNA reads as TGCAGTGCTAGACGGGACTCTACGCCCACAGGTACGTACTATTTT.

V is TRBV4-3 and J is TRBJ2-2; 14 bases agree with TRBD2. The CDR3 totals 17 residues. Germline V gene data show CDR1 as LGHNA and CDR2 as YSLEER. V dropped 3 bases and J dropped 9; count of bases not matched to a gene: 9. DNA of the CDR3: TGCGCCAGCAGCCAGGAAGGACTAGCGGGAGGCCCCAGGGAGCTGTTTTTT. Translating it yields CASSQEGLAGGPRELFF.

This clonotype was seen repeatedly, ten times or more. The chain combines TRBV5-1 with TRBJ2-7; D uncertain. V was cut by 4 bases and J by 4 bases, with 6 bases left in between. Germline lookup yields CDR1 SGHRS and CDR2 YFSETQ. The CDR3 is made up of 11 amino acids. The CDR3 DNA reads as TGCGCCAGCAGCGCCGATTACGAGCAGTACTTC. This encodes CASSADYEQYF.

This clonotype was detected ten times or more. The chain joins TRBV24-1 to TRBJ2-1; 9 bases match TRBD1. J lost 5 bases, V lost 3 bases, and 7 bases had no gene match. The CDR3 has 16 amino acids. The germline V gene encodes CDR1 KGHDR and CDR2 SFDVKD. DNA for the CDR3: TGTGCCACCAGTGATCTGTTGGGACAGGGTAACAATGAGCAGTTCTTC. It codes for CATSDLLGQGNNEQFF.